This TCR beta chain is drawn from a study of vaccination and CD4 T cells after COVID-19. On this clonotype itself: Its target is unknown.

Germline CDR1 is SGHTA and CDR2 is FQGTGA. The CDR3 spans 18 residues. Trimming at V came to 2 bases and at J to 0 bases, leaving 7 bases not matched to a gene. Sequencing of cultured CD4+ T cell DNA used the Oncomine TCR Beta short-read assay. A single record per CDR3 protein comes from TCRdb applying MiXCR to the PCR reads. The sample carries around 4,000 distinct CDR3 sequences, about 30% recorded once. Treatment reported: roughly 11-day PBMC culture with coronavirus spike peptide pools or control peptides (ViraFEST assay). Ahead of the COVID-19 pandemic (2011-2018), the CD4+ T cells of the unexposed donor were collected.

The TCR was taken from a human donor in good health. This chain links TRBV7-3 with TRBJ2-7, with 13 bases identical to TRBD2. Sequencing input: CD4+ T cells from blood, cultured in vitro. The CDR3 DNA follows: TGTGCCAGCAGCTTACGGACTAGCGGGAGCCCTTTCTCCTACGAGCAGTACTTC. It encodes CASSLRTSGSPFSYEQYF.